The clone carrying this T cell receptor beta chain has only one observation. This entry is derived from a study of blood T cell repertoires in COVID-19. The method was immunoSEQ multiplex PCR; TCRdb's version includes in-frame clones alone and lacks a portion of them. The data show under 70,000 clones, 88% seen once. Germline-derived CDR1 and CDR2 are LGHNA and YNFKEQ. The CDR3 is 17 amino acids. Trimming left V 0 bases short and J 2 bases short, with 17 bases between. One Seattle source followed patients from active infection through their disease course. The receptor's source is a woman aged 55-70 years with COVID-19, enrolled during active disease. The sample comprised peripheral blood. This chain joins TRBV4-2 and TRBJ2-7; a possible D gene is TRBD1 (5 bases). The CDR3 is CASSQDWGLHLAYEQYF. In nucleotides, the CDR3 is TGTGCCAGCAGCCAAGATTGGGGCCTCCATTTAGCCTACGAGCAGTACTTC.